The clone carrying this T cell receptor (beta chain) appeared a few times. Its antigen remains unidentified. This specimen comes from a study of CD8 T cells in ankylosing spondylitis. Study results and caveats: Past studies reported some motif variants in reactive arthritis synovial fluid and blood. A motif in TCR beta, a set of under ten highly homologous variants, appeared characteristic of ankylosing spondylitis blood. Researchers report that disease-linked clones proved CD8+ and relatively rare in peripheral blood.

It was by quantitative 5'-RACE with molecular barcodes that TCR beta libraries were made. TCRdb called the 5' RACE reads again in MiXCR, with one record for every CDR3 protein. The repertoire holds 300,000 to 350,000 distinct CDR3 sequences, roughly 14% seen once, with 1.1% in the top ten. Sequencing used blood, either unsorted or a sorted T cell fraction (not recorded which). The receptor was derived from a male donor with ankylosing spondylitis or in good health (not recorded which).

This chain's CDR3 is CASSPRAGPTMQYF. The CDR3 DNA reads as TGTGCCAGCAGCCCCCGCGCCGGGCCTACGATGCAGTACTTC. This chain uses TRBV7-9 with TRBJ2-7; D ambiguous. CDR1 SEHNR and CDR2 FQNEAQ come from the germline V gene (reference sequence). Between the trimmed V and J ends, which lost 5 bases and 9 bases, there was a span of 20 bases. This CDR3 is built from 14 residues. Using reference TRBV7-9 and TRBJ2-7 for the parts outside the CDR3, the full variable domain is DTGVSQNPRHKITKRGQNVTFRCDPISEHNRLYWYRQTLGQGPEFLTYFQNEAQLEKSRLLSDRFSAERPKGSFSTLEIQRTEQGDSAMYLCASSPRAGPTMQYFGPGTRLTVT.